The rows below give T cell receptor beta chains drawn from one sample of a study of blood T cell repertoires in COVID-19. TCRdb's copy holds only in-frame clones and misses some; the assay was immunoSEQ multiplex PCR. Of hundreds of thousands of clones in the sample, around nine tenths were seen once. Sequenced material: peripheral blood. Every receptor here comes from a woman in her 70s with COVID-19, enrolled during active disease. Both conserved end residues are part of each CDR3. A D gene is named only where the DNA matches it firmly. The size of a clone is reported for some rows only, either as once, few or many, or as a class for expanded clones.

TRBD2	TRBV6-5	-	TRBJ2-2	TGTGCCAGCAGGCCCATAGCGGGGGGGCCCGTGGAGCTGTTTTTT	CASRPIAGGPVELFF
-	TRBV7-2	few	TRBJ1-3	TGTGCCAGCAGCGCCCAGCCGGGTGTCATAAACACCATATATTTT	CASSAQPGVINTIYF
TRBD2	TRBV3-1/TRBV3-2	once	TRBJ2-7	TGTGCCAGCAGCCAAAAGCGGAGCGGGGCCTTAAGATACGAGCAGTACTTC	CASSQKRSGALRYEQYF
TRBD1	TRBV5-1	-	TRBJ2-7	TGCGCCAGCAGTCCGACAGGGGGCTTGGAGCAGTACTTC	CASSPTGGLEQYF
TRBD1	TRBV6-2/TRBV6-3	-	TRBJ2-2	TGTGCCAGCAGTTACCCCGGGACAGGGGACACCGGGGAGCTGTTTTTT	CASSYPGTGDTGELFF
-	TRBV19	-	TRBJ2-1	TGTGCCAGTAGTATTGACGGGACCTACAATGAGCAGTTCTTC	CASSIDGTYNEQFF
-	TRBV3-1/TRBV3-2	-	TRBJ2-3	TGTGCCAGCAGCCTCCGCCCTCGGGGGGCGACAGATACGCAGTATTTT	CASSLRPRGATDTQYF
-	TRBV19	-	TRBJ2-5	TGTGCCACCACTAGGACCCAGTACTTC	CATTRTQYF
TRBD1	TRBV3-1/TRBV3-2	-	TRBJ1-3	TGTGCCAGCAGCATGGACAGGGGGCCGGGAAACACCATATATTTT	CASSMDRGPGNTIYF
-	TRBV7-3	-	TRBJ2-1	TGTGCCAGCAGCTTATTGGGGACTAATGAGCAGTTCTTC	CASSLLGTNEQFF
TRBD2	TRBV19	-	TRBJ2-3	TGTGCCAGTAGTATAATCGCTAGCGGGGACCCCACAGATACGCAGTATTTT	CASSIIASGDPTDTQYF
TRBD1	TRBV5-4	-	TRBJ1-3	TGTGCCAGCAGTTTGGGGACAGGGGCTGGAAACACCATATATTTT	CASSLGTGAGNTIYF
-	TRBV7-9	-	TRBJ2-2	TGTGCCAGCAGCTTTGGGCGGGGCAACACCGGGGAGCTGTTTTTT	CASSFGRGNTGELFF
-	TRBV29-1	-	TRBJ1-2	TGCAGCGCTCCGGGGATCTATGGCTACACCTTC	CSAPGIYGYTF
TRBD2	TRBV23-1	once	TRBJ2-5	TGCGCCAGCAGTCAACCACTTCCGGGGGGGCGGACCCAAGAGACCCAGTACTTC	CASSQPLPGGRTQETQYF
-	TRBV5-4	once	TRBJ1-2	TGTGCCAGCAGCCATTCGGGGGGGACGGGCTATGGCTACACCTTC	CASSHSGGTGYGYTF
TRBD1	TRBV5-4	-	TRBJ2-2	TGTGCCAGCAGTCCTCGACAGGGTCAAGGCGGGGAGCTGTTTTTT	CASSPRQGQGGELFF
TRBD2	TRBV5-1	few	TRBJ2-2	TGCGCCAGCATCGCTAGCGGGAACACCGGGGAGCTGTTTTTT	CASIASGNTGELFF
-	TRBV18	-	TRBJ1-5	TGTGCCAGCTCACCTCCCGGGGGGCATCAGCCCCAGCATTTT	CASSPPGGHQPQHF
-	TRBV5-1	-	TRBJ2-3	TGCGCCAGCAGCTTGCAGGGAACGGCGACGGATACGCAGTATTTT	CASSLQGTATDTQYF
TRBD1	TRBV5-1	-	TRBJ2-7	TGCGCCAGCAAAACAGGGGGCGAGCACGAGCAGTACTTC	CASKTGGEHEQYF
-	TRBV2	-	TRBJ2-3	TGTGCCAGCGACGAAGGGGGGGCAAGGGCAGATACGCAGTATTTT	CASDEGGARADTQYF
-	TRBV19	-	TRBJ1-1	TGTGCCAGTAGTAATAGTCCTGAAGCTTTCTTT	CASSNSPEAFF